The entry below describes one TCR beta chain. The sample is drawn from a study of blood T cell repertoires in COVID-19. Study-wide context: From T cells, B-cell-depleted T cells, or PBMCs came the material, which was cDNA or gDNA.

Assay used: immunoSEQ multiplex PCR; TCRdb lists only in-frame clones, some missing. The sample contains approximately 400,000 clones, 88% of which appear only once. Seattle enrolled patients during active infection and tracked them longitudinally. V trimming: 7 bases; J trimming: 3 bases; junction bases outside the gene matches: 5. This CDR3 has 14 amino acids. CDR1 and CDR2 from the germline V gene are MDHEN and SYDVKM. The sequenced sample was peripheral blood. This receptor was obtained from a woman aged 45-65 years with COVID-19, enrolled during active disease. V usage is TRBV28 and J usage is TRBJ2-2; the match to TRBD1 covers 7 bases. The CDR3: CASTLTGHTGELFF. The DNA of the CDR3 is TGTGCCAGCACCCTGACAGGGCACACCGGGGAGCTGTTTTTT.